This T cell receptor beta chain was sequenced for a study of T-cell memory formation after mild COVID-19. Regarding the study as a whole: Nothing confirmed that second-wave clones peaking on day 37 were specific for SARS-CoV-2.

TCRdb fed the 5' RACE reads into MiXCR, producing one record per CDR3 protein. The table shows 5,000 or so distinct CDR3 sequences, with under 45% occurring only once. CDR3 size: 13 residues. Trimming left V 6 bases short and J 2 bases short, with 11 bases between. Worth noting for this clonotype: Its antigen remains unknown.

This rearrangement joins TRBV12-3 or TRBV12-4 to TRBJ2-7, with D perhaps matching TRBD2 (6 bases). This clonotype was obtained from an adult who had mild COVID-19 (a few samples of this study predate the infection). Cell type and time point are not known. Sequenced input: PBMCs or a T cell subset sorted from them (not recorded which). CDR3 residues: CASRLARAYEQYF. The CDR3 coding sequence is TGTGCCAGCAGGCTAGCGAGAGCCTACGAGCAGTACTTC.